These 12 T cell receptor beta chains were sequenced from one sample in a study of blood T cell repertoires in COVID-19. Here immunoSEQ multiplex PCR was the method, and the copy in TCRdb shows in-frame clones only, minus some. The sample consists of tens of thousands of clones, about 90% of them appearing once. The sample consisted of peripheral blood. Receptors were obtained from a man in his 60s with active COVID-19.

The CDR3 reads CASSPEQNLAKNIQYF. The CDR3 DNA reads TGTGCCAGCTCACCAGAACAGAACCTAGCCAAAAACATTCAGTACTTC. V and J are TRBV18 and TRBJ2-4; D is undetermined. The CDR3 runs 16 residues. Between the trimmed V and J ends, which lost 2 bases and 0 bases, there was a span of 11 bases. Germline loops: CDR1 KGHSH, CDR2 LQKENI.

The table lists this clone with a few counts. Here the CDR3 reads CASSAVVTSYEQYF. The CDR3 DNA sequence: TGTGCCAGTAGTGCGGTCGTTACCTCCTACGAGCAGTACTTC. This chain joins TRBV19 and TRBJ2-7, with D unresolved. The CDR3 sequence is 14 residues long. V was trimmed by 5 bases and J by 0 bases, leaving 11 bases between them. Per germline, CDR1 LNHDA and CDR2 SQIVND (reference sequence).

CDR3 residues: CASSPGAGGRAKNIQYF. As DNA, the CDR3 is TGTGCCAGTAGTCCTGGAGCGGGGGGACGCGCCAAAAACATTCAGTACTTC. The chain joins TRBV19 to TRBJ2-4; 9 bases are a match to TRBD2. Germline assignment: CDR1 LNHDA and CDR2 SQIVND (reference sequence). This CDR3 is 17 amino acids long. V shed 5 bases, J shed 1 base, and the junction held 9 bases outside the gene matches.

This chain links TRBV19 with TRBJ2-7; 10 bases are shared with TRBD1. Germline V gives CDR1 LNHDA, CDR2 SQIVND (reference sequence). CDR3 length equals 15 residues. The V segment lost 5 bases and the J segment 2 bases; nucleotides outside the gene matches: 6. CDR3 residues: CASSSAGTGAYEQYF. The CDR3 DNA reads TGTGCCAGTAGTTCCGCCGGGACAGGGGCCTACGAGCAGTACTTC.

The chain uses TRBV5-1 and TRBJ2-1, with 7 bases fitting TRBD1. V dropped 5 bases and J dropped 5; count of bases not matched to a gene: 4. The length of the CDR3 is 13 residues. Germline V CDR1 and CDR2: SGHRS, YFSETQ. DNA of the CDR3: TGCGCCAGCAGGAAAACAGGGGACAATGAGCAGTTCTTC. It codes for CASRKTGDNEQFF.

The genes are TRBV9 and TRBJ2-2; no clear D gene. V lost 0 bases and J lost 8, with 8 bases in between. Looked up from germline, CDR1 is SGDLS and CDR2 is YYNGEE. This CDR3 is 13 amino acids long. The CDR3 DNA is TGTGCCAGCAGCGTAGGAGAACCGGGGGAGCTGTTTTTT. Translating gives CASSVGEPGELFF.

This clone occurred a few times. DNA of the CDR3: TGTGCCAGCAGTTACGAGAGCTCCTACAATGAGCAGTTCTTC. The encoded protein is CASSYESSYNEQFF. The gene calls are TRBV28 and TRBJ2-1; D gene uncertain. V shed 4 bases and J shed 0 bases, with 7 bases lying between them. This CDR3 spans 14 amino acids. The germline V gene has CDR1 MDHEN and CDR2 SYDVKM.

This clone was seen only once. This chain connects TRBV6-5 to TRBJ1-1; 12 bases map to TRBD1. CDR1 is MNHEY and CDR2 is SVGAGI in the germline V gene. V shed 11 bases, J shed 3 bases, and the junction held 10 bases outside the gene matches. There are 15 residues in the CDR3. This CDR3 reads CAGGTGGAEDTEAFF. The CDR3 nucleotides read TGTGCCGGTGGGACAGGGGGCGCCGAGGACACTGAAGCTTTCTTT.

The V call is TRBV3-1 (or the pseudogene TRBV3-2), the J call TRBJ2-3, with TRBD1 matching 7 bases. Germline CDR1 reads LGHDT; CDR2 reads YNNKEL (reference sequence). The CDR3 contains 14 residues. The trim removed 4 bases at V and 4 bases at J, leaving 5 bases unmatched. CDR3 coding DNA: TGTGCCAGCAGCCTAAACAGGGGAGCAGATACGCAGTATTTT. Amino acid sequence: CASSLNRGADTQYF.

The chain combines TRBV18 with TRBJ1-1; D remains ambiguous. The CDR3 is 14 amino acids. V shed 5 bases and J shed 0 bases, with 10 bases lying between them. Germline loops: CDR1 KGHSH, CDR2 LQKENI. The CDR3 DNA reads as TGTGCCAGCTCAACAATGGGCATGAACACTGAAGCTTTCTTT. Translated: CASSTMGMNTEAFF.

The chain uses TRBV3-1 (or the pseudogene TRBV3-2) and TRBJ1-2; D remains unclear. This CDR3 is built from 15 residues. Trimming removed 1 base at V and 2 bases at J, with 11 bases between. In germline, CDR1 is LGHDT, CDR2 YNNKEL (reference sequence). CDR3 sequence: CASSQVGGHNYGYTF. DNA for the CDR3: TGTGCCAGCAGCCAAGTAGGAGGGCACAACTATGGCTACACCTTC.

The rearrangement joins TRBV13 to TRBJ2-7; D ambiguous. Germline CDR1 PRHDT, CDR2 FYEKMQ (reference sequence). There are 13 residues in the CDR3. V lost 0 bases, J lost 7 bases, and 10 bases lay in between. CDR3 region: CASSLGAGGEQYF. CDR3 in DNA: TGTGCCAGCAGCTTAGGAGCAGGTGGTGAGCAGTACTTC.